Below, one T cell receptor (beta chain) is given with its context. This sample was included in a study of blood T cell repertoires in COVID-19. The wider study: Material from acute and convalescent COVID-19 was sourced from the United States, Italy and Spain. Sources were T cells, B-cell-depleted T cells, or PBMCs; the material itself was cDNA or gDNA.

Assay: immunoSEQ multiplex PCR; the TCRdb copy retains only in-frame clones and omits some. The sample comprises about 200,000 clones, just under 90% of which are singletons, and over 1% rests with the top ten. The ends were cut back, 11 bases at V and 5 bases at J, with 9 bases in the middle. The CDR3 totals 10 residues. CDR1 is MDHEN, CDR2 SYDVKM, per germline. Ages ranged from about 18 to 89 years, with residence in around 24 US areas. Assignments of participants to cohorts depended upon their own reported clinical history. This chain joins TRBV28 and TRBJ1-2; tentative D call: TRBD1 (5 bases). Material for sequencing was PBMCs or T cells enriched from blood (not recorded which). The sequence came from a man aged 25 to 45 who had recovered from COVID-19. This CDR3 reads CASQGYGYTF. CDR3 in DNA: TGTGCCTCTCAGGGTTATGGCTACACCTTC.